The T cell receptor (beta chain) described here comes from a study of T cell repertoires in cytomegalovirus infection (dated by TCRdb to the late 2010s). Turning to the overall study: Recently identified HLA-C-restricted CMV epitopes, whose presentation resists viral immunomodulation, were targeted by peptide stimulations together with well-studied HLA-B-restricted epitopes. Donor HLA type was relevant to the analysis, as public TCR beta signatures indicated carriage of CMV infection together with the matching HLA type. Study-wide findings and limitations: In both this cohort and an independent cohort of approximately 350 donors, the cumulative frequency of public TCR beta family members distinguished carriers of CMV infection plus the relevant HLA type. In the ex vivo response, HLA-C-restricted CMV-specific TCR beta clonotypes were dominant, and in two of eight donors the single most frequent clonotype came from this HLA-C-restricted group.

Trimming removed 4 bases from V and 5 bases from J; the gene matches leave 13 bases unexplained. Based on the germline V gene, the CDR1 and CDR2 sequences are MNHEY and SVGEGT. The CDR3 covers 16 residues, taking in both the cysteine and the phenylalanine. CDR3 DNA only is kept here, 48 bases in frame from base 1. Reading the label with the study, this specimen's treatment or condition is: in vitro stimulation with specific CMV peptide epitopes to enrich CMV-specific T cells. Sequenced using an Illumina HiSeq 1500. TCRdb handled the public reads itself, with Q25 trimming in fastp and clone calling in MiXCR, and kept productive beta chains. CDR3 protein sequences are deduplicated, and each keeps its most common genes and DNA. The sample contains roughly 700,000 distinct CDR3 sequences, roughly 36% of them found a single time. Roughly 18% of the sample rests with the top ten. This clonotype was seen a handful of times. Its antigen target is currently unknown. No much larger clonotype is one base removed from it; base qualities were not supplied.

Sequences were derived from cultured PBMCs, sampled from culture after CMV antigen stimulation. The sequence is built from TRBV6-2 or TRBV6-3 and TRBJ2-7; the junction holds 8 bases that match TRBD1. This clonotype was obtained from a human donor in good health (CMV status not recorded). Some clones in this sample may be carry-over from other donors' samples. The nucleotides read TGTGCCAGCAGTTTCCCGGACAGGGAGTTTGTCGACGAGCAGTACTTC. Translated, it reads CASSFPDREFVDEQYF.